These 7 T cell receptor beta chains originate from one sample sequenced in a study of T cell repertoires in cytomegalovirus infection (dated by TCRdb to the late 2010s). Their specific antigens are unknown. The sample's treatment or condition label, decoded: in vitro stimulation with specific CMV peptide epitopes to enrich CMV-specific T cells. Sequencing took place on an Illumina HiSeq 1500. TCRdb applied fastp at Q25 and MiXCR to the public reads, then kept only in-frame beta chains. Merged by CDR3 protein, the rows form single entries marked with the most common genes and DNA. For this sample the table gives some 800,000 distinct CDR3 sequences, of which around a third were detected only once. In total, the top ten clones hold around 11% of the sample. Sequences were derived from cultured CD8+ T cells from PBMCs, sampled from culture after CMV antigen stimulation. Receptors originate from a human donor in good health (CMV status not recorded). Some clones in this sample may be carry-over from other donors' samples.

This clonotype has just a few counts. The J gene is TRBJ2-2, the V gene TRBV19; TRBD2 might be the D (6 bases). This CDR3 is built from 20 residues. Germline loops: CDR1 LNHDA, CDR2 SQIVND (reference sequence). Trimming took 2 bases from V and 1 from J, leaving 23 bases between them. The CDR3 is CASSISPRPDRRVNTGELFF. CDR3 DNA: TGTGCCAGTAGTATAAGTCCCCGGCCAGACCGGAGGGTGAACACCGGGGAGCTGTTTTTT. Full variable domain (remainder filled in from reference TRBV19 and TRBJ2-2): DGGITQSPKYLFRKEGQNVTLSCEQNLNHDAMYWYRQDPGQGLRLIYYSQIVNDFQKGDIAEGYSVSREKKESFPLTVTSAQKNPTAFYLCASSISPRPDRRVNTGELFFGEGSRLTVL.

V is TRBV2 and J is TRBJ2-1, with D unclear. Germline V lookup: CDR1 SNHLY, CDR2 FYNNEI. CDR3 length: 14 residues. The V and J ends lost 0 bases and 6 bases respectively, with 9 bases between them. Written as DNA, the CDR3 is TGTGCCAGCAGTGAAGCGCGCATGGGCAATGAGCAGTTCTTC. Translated: CASSEARMGNEQFF. The entire variable domain, with the rest obtained from reference TRBV2 and TRBJ2-1, is as follows: EPEVTQTPSHQVTQMGQEVILRCVPISNHLYFYWYRQILGQKVEFLVSFYNNEISEKSEIFDDQFSVERPDGSNFTLKIRSTKLEDSAMYFCASSEARMGNEQFFGPGTRLTVL.

The V and J genes are TRBV20-1 and TRBJ2-3; the match to TRBD1 covers 7 bases. The ends lost 6 bases at V and 4 bases at J; junction bases unmatched: 22. This CDR3 has 18 residues. Germline CDR1 reads DFQATT; CDR2 reads SNEGSKA (reference sequence). The CDR3 region is CSANPLLSGTVLADTQYF. In DNA form, the CDR3 reads TGCAGTGCGAATCCACTACTTTCCGGGACAGTGTTAGCAGATACGCAGTATTTT.

This rearrangement joins TRBV19 to TRBJ2-7; D tentatively fits TRBD1 or TRBD2 (5 bases each). Trimming left V 9 bases short and J 6 bases short, with 12 bases between. The CDR3 runs 11 residues. CDR1 is LNHDA and CDR2 is SQIVND in the germline V gene (reference sequence). The CDR3 DNA sequence: TGTGCCAGCCCGGGGCCAGTCGAGCAGTACGTC. Its translation: CASPGPVEQYV.

This clonotype was seen a handful of times. This chain uses TRBV10-3 with TRBJ1-1, with unresolved D. This CDR3 has 11 amino acids. Looked up from germline, CDR1 is ENHRY and CDR2 is SYGVKD. V lost 6 bases to trimming and J lost 4 bases, with 6 bases between them. The CDR3 here is CAIREGTEAFF. CDR3 in DNA: TGTGCCATCAGGGAGGGCACTGAAGCTTTCTTT.

The chain links TRBV12-3 or TRBV12-4 to TRBJ2-2; no clear D. The V end was cut by 4 bases, the J end by 6 bases, with 6 bases between. The CDR3 length is 12 residues. The CDR3 region is CASSYHSGELFF. For the CDR3, the DNA is TGTGCCAGCAGTTACCACTCCGGGGAGCTGTTTTTT.

This clonotype was detected ten times or more. J is TRBJ1-1 and V is TRBV7-9, with 7 bases lining up with TRBD1. Looked up from germline, CDR1 is SEHNR and CDR2 is FQNEAQ (reference sequence). This CDR3 has 13 amino acids. The junction had 9 bases not matched to a gene; V was cut back by 7 bases and J by 7 bases. The CDR3 DNA reads TGTGCCAGCACCCGGCAGGGGGGCCTTGAAGCTTTCTTT. Its protein product is CASTRQGGLEAFF.